This T cell receptor beta chain was identified in a study of graft-versus-host responses after intestinal transplantation. As for this clone: Its antigen is not known.

TCRdb's table, derived via immunoSEQ multiplex PCR, lists solely in-frame clones and lacks some. The sample carries roughly 73,000 clones, roughly 84% recorded once. The trim removed 6 bases at V and 10 bases at J, leaving 15 bases unmatched. In germline, CDR1 is KGHSH, CDR2 LQKENI. CDR3 size: 15 residues. This TCR was sampled from a human donor who was the organ donor for an intestinal transplant. The chain carries TRBV18 and TRBJ2-1; TRBD1 matches 7 bases. The sample consisted of unstimulated CD8+ T cells sorted from spleen or lymph node cells, taken before transplant. The CDR3 DNA is TGTGCCAGCTCCCTCAAGGCTAGACAGGGCGCCGAGCAGTTCTTC. Residues: CASSLKARQGAEQFF.